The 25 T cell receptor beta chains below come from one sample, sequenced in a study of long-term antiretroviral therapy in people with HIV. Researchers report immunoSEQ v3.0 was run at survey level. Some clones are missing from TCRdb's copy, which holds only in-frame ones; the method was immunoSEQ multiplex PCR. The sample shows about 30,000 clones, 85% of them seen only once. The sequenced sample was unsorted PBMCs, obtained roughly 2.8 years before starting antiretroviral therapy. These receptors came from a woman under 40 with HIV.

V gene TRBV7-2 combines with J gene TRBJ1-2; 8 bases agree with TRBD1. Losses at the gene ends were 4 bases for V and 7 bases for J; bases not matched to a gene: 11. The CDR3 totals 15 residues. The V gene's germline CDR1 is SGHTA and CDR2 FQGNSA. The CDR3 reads CASSYTTGGAGGYTF. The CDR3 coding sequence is TGTGCCAGCAGCTACACAACAGGGGGAGCTGGTGGCTACACCTTC.

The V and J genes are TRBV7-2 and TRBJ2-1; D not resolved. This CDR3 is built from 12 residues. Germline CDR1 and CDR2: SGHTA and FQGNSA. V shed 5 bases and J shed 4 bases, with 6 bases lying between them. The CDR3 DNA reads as TGTGCCAGCAGCGCCAAATACAATGAGCAGTTCTTC. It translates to CASSAKYNEQFF. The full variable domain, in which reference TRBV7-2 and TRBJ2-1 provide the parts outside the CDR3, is GAGVSQSPSNKVTEKGKDVELRCDPISGHTALYWYRQSLGQGLEFLIYFQGNSAPDKSGLPSDRFSAERTGGSVSTLTIQRTQQEDSAVYLCASSAKYNEQFFGPGTRLTVL.

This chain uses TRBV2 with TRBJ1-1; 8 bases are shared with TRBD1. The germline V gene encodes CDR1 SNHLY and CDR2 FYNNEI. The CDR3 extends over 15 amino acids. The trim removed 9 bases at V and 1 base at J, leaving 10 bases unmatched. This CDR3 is CASVQGAGANTEAFF. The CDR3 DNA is TGTGCCAGTGTGCAGGGGGCTGGGGCGAACACTGAAGCTTTCTTT.

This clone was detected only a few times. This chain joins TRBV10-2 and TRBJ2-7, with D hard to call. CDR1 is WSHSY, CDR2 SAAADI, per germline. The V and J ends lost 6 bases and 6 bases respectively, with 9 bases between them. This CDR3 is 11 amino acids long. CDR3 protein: CASRGLAEQYV. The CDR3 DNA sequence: TGCGCCAGCAGAGGTCTTGCCGAGCAGTACGTC.

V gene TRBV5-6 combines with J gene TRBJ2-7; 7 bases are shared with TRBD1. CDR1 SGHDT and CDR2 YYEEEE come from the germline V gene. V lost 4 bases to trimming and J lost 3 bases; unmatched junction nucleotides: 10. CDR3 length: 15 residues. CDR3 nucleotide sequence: TGTGCCAGCAGCCCCCTAAGGGACAGTTTCTACGAGCAGTACGTC. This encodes CASSPLRDSFYEQYV.

DNA of the CDR3: TGTGCTAGTGGTTTGACATGGACAGGGGGCCTCTACAATGAGCAGTTCTTC. As protein: CASGLTWTGGLYNEQFF. V and J are TRBV12-5 and TRBJ2-1; 11 bases map to TRBD1. This CDR3 contains 17 residues. Germline loops: CDR1 LGHNT, CDR2 FRNRAP. V was pared by 2 bases and J by 3 bases, with 6 bases of the junction left unmatched. The full variable domain, in which reference TRBV12-5 and TRBJ2-1 provide the parts outside the CDR3, is DARVTQTPRHKVTEMGQEVTMRCQPILGHNTVFWYRQTMMQGLELLAYFRNRAPLDDSGMPKDRFSAEMPDATLATLKIQPSEPRDSAVYFCASGLTWTGGLYNEQFFGPGTRLTVL.

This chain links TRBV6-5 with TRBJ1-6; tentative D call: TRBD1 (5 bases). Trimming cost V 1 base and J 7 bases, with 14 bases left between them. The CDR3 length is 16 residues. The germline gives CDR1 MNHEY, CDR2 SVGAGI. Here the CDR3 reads CASSYLAGPVNSPLHF. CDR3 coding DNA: TGTGCCAGCAGTTACTTGGCGGGACCCGTGAATTCACCCCTCCACTTT.

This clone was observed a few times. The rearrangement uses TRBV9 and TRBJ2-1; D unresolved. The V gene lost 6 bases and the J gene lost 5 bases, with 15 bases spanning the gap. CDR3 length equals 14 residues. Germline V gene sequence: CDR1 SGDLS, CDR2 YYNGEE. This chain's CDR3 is CASTVSQTNNEQFF. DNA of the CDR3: TGTGCCAGCACCGTGAGTCAGACGAACAATGAGCAGTTCTTC.

This CDR3 is CASSFSGRTQETQYF. DNA of the CDR3: TGCGCCAGCAGCTTCTCCGGACGGACCCAAGAGACCCAGTACTTC. This chain joins TRBV5-1 and TRBJ2-5; D not certain. The germline gives CDR1 SGHRS, CDR2 YFSETQ. This CDR3 spans 15 amino acids. The ends were cut back, 2 bases at V and 1 base at J, with 12 bases in the middle. The variable domain in full, completed from reference TRBV5-1 and TRBJ2-5, reads KAGVTQTPRYLIKTRGQQVTLSCSPISGHRSVSWYQQTPGQGLQFLFEYFSETQRNKGNFPGRFSGRQFSNSRSEMNVSTLELGDSALYLCASSFSGRTQETQYFGPGTRLLVL.

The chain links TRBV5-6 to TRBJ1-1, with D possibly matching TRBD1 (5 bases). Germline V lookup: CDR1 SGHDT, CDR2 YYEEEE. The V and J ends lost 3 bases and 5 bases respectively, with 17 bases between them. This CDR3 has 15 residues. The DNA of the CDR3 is TGTGCCAGCAGCTCCTTCGCAGGGCCCGGTACTGAAGCTTTCTTT. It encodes CASSSFAGPGTEAFF.

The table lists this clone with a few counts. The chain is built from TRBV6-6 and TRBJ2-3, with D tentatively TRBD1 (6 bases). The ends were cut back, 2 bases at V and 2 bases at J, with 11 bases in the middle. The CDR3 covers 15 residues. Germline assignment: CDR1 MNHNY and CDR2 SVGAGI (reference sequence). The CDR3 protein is CASSYVGADTDTQYF. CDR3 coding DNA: TGTGCCAGCAGTTACGTGGGGGCCGACACAGATACGCAGTATTTT.

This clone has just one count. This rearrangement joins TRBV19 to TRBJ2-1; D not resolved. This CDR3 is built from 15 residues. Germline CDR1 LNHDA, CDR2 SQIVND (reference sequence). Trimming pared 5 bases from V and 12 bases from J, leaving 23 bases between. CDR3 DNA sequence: TGTGCCAGTAGTTTCTTCGGTAGGTTCGAGGTTGGGCAGTTCTTC. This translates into CASSFFGRFEVGQFF.

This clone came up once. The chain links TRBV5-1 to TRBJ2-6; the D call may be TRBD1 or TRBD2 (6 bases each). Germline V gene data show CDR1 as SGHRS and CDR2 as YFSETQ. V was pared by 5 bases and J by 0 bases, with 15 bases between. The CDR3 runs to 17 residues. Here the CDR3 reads CASSVGGSSSGANVLTF. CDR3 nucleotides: TGCGCCAGCAGTGTAGGGGGGTCCAGCTCTGGGGCCAACGTCCTGACTTTC.

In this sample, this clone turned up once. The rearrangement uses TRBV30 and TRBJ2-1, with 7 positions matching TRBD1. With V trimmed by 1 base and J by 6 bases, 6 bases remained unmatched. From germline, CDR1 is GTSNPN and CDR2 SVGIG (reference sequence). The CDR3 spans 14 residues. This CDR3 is CAWSAYTGANEQFF. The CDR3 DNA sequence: TGTGCCTGGAGTGCTTATACAGGGGCCAATGAGCAGTTCTTC.

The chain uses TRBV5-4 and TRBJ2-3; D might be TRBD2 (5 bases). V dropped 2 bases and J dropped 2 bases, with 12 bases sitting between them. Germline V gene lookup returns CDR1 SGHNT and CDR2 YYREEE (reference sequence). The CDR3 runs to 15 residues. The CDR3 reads CASSLSAGHTDTQYF. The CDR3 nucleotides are TGTGCCAGCAGCTTAAGTGCGGGTCACACAGATACGCAGTATTTT. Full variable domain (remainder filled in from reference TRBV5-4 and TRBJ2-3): ETGVTQSPTHLIKTRGQQVTLRCSSQSGHNTVSWYQQALGQGPQFIFQYYREEENGRGNFPPRFSGLQFPNYSSELNVNALELDDSALYLCASSLSAGHTDTQYFGPGTRLTVL.

For the CDR3, the DNA is TGTGCCAGCAGCGTCTCTCTGGGAAAGGAGCAGTACTTC. Translating it yields CASSVSLGKEQYF. This sequence joins TRBV9 and TRBJ2-7; D remains ambiguous. The CDR3 is made up of 13 amino acids. V shed 2 bases and J shed 7 bases, with 13 bases lying between them. The V gene's germline CDR1 is SGDLS and CDR2 YYNGEE.

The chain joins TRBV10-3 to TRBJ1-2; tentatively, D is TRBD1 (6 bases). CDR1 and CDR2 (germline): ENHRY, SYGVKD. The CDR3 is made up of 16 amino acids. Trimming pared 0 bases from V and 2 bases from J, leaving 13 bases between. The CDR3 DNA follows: TGTGCCATCAGTGAGTCTTTAGGGGGATCCAACTATGGCTACACCTTC. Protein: CAISESLGGSNYGYTF.

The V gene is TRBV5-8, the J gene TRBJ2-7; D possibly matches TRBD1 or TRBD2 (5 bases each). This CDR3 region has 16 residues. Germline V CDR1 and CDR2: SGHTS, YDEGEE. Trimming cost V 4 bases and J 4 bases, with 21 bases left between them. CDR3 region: CASSAGIPGRIYEQYF. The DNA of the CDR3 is TGTGCCAGCAGCGCAGGTATTCCGGGACGGATATACGAGCAGTACTTC.

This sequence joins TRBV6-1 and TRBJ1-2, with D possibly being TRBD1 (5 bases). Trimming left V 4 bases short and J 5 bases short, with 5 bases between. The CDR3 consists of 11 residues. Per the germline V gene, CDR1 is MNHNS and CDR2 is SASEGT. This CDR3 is CASSAGYGYTF. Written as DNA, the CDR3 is TGTGCCAGCAGTGCAGGGTATGGCTACACCTTC.

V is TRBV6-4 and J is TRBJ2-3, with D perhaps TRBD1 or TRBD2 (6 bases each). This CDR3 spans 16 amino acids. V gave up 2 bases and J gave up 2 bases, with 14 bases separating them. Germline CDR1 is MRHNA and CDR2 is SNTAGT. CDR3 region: CASSDASGATTDTQYF. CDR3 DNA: TGTGCCAGCAGTGACGCATCGGGGGCGACCACAGATACGCAGTATTTT.

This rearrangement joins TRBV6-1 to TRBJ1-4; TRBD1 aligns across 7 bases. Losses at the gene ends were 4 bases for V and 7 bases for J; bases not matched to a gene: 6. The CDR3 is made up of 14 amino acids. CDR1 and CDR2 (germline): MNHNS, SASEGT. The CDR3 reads CASSGQGPPEKLFF. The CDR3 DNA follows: TGTGCCAGCAGTGGACAGGGACCTCCTGAAAAACTGTTTTTT.

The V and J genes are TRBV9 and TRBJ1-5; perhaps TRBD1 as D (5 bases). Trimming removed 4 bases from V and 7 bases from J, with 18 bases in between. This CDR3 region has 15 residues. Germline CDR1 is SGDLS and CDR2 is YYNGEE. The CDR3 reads CASSRSAGGEQPQHF. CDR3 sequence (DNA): TGTGCCAGCAGCCGGTCAGCGGGGGGGGAACAGCCCCAGCATTTT.

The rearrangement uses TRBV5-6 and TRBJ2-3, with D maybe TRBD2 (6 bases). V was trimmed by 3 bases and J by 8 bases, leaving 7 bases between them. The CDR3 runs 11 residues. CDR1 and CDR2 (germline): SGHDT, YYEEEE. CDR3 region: CASSSGLTQYF. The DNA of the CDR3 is TGTGCCAGCAGCTCGGGACTTACGCAGTATTTT.

The CDR3, as DNA: TGTGCCAGCAGCATCGATGAGAACACTGAAGCTTTCTTT. It encodes CASSIDENTEAFF. The chain is built from TRBV6-4 and TRBJ1-1; D remains ambiguous. Germline V CDR1 and CDR2: MRHNA, SNTAGT. The CDR3 is made up of 13 amino acids. V was clipped by 6 bases and J by 1 base, with 9 bases between them.

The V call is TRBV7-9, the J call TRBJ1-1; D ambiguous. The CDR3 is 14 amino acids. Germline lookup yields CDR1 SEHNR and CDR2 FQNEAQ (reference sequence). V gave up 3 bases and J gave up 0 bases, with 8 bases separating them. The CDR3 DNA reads TGTGCCAGCAGCTTCGGATTAATGAACACTGAAGCTTTCTTT. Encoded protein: CASSFGLMNTEAFF.